Following are 30 T cell receptor beta chains from one sample sequenced in a study of cytomegalovirus exposure and HLA in healthy donors (dated by TCRdb to the late 2010s). Libraries were built with the immunoSEQ multiplex PCR assay. The multiplex PCR relied on a mix of 60 forward primers for TCR Vbeta segments and 13 reverse primers for TCR Jbeta segments. In its TCRdb copy, this immuneACCESS table keeps in-frame sequences only and misses some clones. Where compared with another copy, unresolved V genes explain less than half of these, and the others have no known cause. Per the sample table, the count is some 200,000 clones. The ten largest clones add up to roughly 0.74% of the sample. The sequencing input was PBMCs. Receptors originate from a boy between 5 and 17 years old in good health and CMV-seronegative.

This chain connects TRBV14 to TRBJ1-6; the D gene is possibly TRBD1 (5 bases). Germline CDR1 is SGHDN and CDR2 is FVKESK. V was clipped by 7 bases and J by 10 bases, with 14 bases between them. The CDR3 covers 13 residues. The CDR3 DNA reads as TGTGCCAGCAATCTCGGGGGTAGCTCACCCCTCCACTTT. Protein: CASNLGGSSPLHF.

J is TRBJ1-5 and V is TRBV15, with TRBD1 matching 7 bases. The CDR3 has 20 amino acids. Trimming cost V 0 bases and J 3 bases; bases outside gene matches: 17. The germline V gene encodes CDR1 LNHNV and CDR2 YYDKDF (reference sequence). The CDR3: CATSRDEKSLLTGTNQPQHF. As DNA, the CDR3 is TGTGCCACCAGCAGAGATGAGAAAAGTCTCTTGACAGGGACCAATCAGCCCCAGCATTTT.

The chain recombines TRBV28 with TRBJ1-2; 8 bases match TRBD1. This CDR3 comprises 13 residues. Germline loops: CDR1 MDHEN, CDR2 SYDVKM. The trim removed 8 bases at V and 5 bases at J, leaving 7 bases unmatched. The CDR3 DNA reads TGTGCCAGCTCGGTCGGGACAGGTTATGGCTACACCTTC. Translation: CASSVGTGYGYTF.

The chain recombines TRBV14 with TRBJ1-6; the D gene is possibly TRBD1 (5 bases). The CDR3 runs 15 residues. Trimming removed 0 bases at V and 8 bases at J, with 11 bases between. Looked up from germline, CDR1 is SGHDN and CDR2 is FVKESK. CDR3 nucleotide sequence: TGTGCCAGCAGCCAAGATTGGGGCCTCGATTCACCCCTCCACTTT. Translating it yields CASSQDWGLDSPLHF.

The chain has TRBV14 and TRBJ1-4; D is uncertain. The CDR3 runs 12 residues. CDR1 is SGHDN, CDR2 FVKESK, per germline. V was shortened by 3 bases and J by 7 bases, with 6 bases between the two germline ends. CDR3 coding DNA: TGTGCCAGCAGCCATACGAGTGAAAAACTGTTTTTT. Its protein is CASSHTSEKLFF.

V usage is TRBV7-9 and J usage is TRBJ2-1, with 11 positions matching TRBD2. The CDR3 extends over 18 amino acids. Trimming cost V 2 bases and J 7 bases; bases outside gene matches: 13. Germline CDR1 and CDR2: SEHNR and FQNEAQ (reference sequence). CDR3 DNA: TGTGCCAGCAGCTTATTACTAGCGGGGGCCGGGGTCATGAATGAGCAGTTCTTC. Protein: CASSLLLAGAGVMNEQFF.

The rearrangement links TRBV6-6 to TRBJ2-1, with D possibly being TRBD1 (5 bases). The ends were cut back, 6 bases at V and 2 bases at J, with 17 bases in the middle. CDR3 length equals 16 residues. Per germline, CDR1 MNHNY and CDR2 SVGAGI (reference sequence). The CDR3 coding sequence is TGTGCCAGCAGACAGGAACACACCCTAACCTACAATGAGCAGTTCTTC. This translates into CASRQEHTLTYNEQFF.

The rearrangement joins TRBV10-3 to TRBJ1-1; D might be TRBD1 (5 bases). This CDR3 is 13 amino acids long. The V gene's germline CDR1 is ENHRY and CDR2 SYGVKD. V lost 7 bases to trimming and J lost 0 bases, with 9 bases between them. The CDR3: CAIKGVLNTEAFF. The CDR3 DNA reads TGTGCCATCAAAGGGGTCCTGAACACTGAAGCTTTCTTT.

The chain uses TRBV13 and TRBJ2-5, with TRBD2 as a possible D gene (5 bases). CDR3 length equals 13 residues. V lost 5 bases and J 11 bases, leaving 18 bases between the germline ends. Germline V gives CDR1 PRHDT, CDR2 FYEKMQ (reference sequence). CDR3 loop: CASSPRARGEQYF. CDR3 sequence (DNA): TGTGCCAGCAGCCCCCGTGCTCGGGGAGAGCAGTACTTC.

The chain employs TRBV7-6 and TRBJ1-6; D is ambiguous. V gave up 4 bases and J gave up 9 bases, with 13 bases separating them. This CDR3 region has 14 residues. In germline, CDR1 is SGHVS, CDR2 FNYEAQ. The CDR3 spells CASSSDMAGSPLHF. In nucleotides, the CDR3 is TGTGCCAGCAGCTCCGACATGGCGGGTTCACCCCTCCACTTT.

CDR3 in amino acids: CASSPRSGDLNTEAFF. As DNA, the CDR3 is TGTGCCAGCTCACCGCGATCGGGGGACCTGAACACTGAAGCTTTCTTT. The rearrangement joins TRBV18 to TRBJ1-1; weak D call: TRBD1 (5 bases). Trimming stripped 3 bases from V and 0 bases from J, with 14 bases between. This CDR3 has 16 residues. Germline CDR1 and CDR2: KGHSH and LQKENI.

The chain carries TRBV5-1 and TRBJ1-1; TRBD1 might be the D (5 bases). The CDR3 has 14 amino acids. V was cut by 3 bases and J by 6 bases, with 15 bases left in between. From germline, CDR1 is SGHRS and CDR2 YFSETQ. The CDR3 loop reads CASSSNPGGAEAFF. The CDR3 DNA follows: TGCGCCAGCAGCTCTAACCCCGGGGGGGCTGAAGCTTTCTTT.

The chain recombines TRBV19 with TRBJ1-5, with D hard to call. V was cut by 5 bases and J by 1 base, with 18 bases left in between. Germline V CDR1 and CDR2: LNHDA, SQIVND (reference sequence). This CDR3 is built from 17 residues. The DNA of the CDR3 is TGTGCCAGTAGTTCCTACTTTCGCACCGAGAGCAATCAGCCCCAGCATTTT. Translation: CASSSYFRTESNQPQHF. The whole variable domain, remainder taken from reference TRBV19 and TRBJ1-5, is DGGITQSPKYLFRKEGQNVTLSCEQNLNHDAMYWYRQDPGQGLRLIYYSQIVNDFQKGDIAEGYSVSREKKESFPLTVTSAQKNPTAFYLCASSSYFRTESNQPQHFGDGTRLSIL.

The chain has TRBV5-6 and TRBJ1-3; TRBD1 agrees at 11 bases. Germline V gene lookup returns CDR1 SGHDT and CDR2 YYEEEE. J gave up 0 bases and V 5 bases, and 10 bases lay outside the gene matches. This CDR3 is 18 amino acids long. In DNA form, the CDR3 reads TGTGCCAGCAGGCGGGACAGGGGGTTCACCAGCTCTGGAAACACCATATATTTT. It translates to CASRRDRGFTSSGNTIYF.

CDR3 sequence reads: CASSGEGSYSGNTIYF. The CDR3 DNA sequence: TGTGCCAGCAGCGGGGAGGGCAGCTACTCTGGAAACACCATATATTTT. The chain has TRBV9 and TRBJ1-3; D unresolved. With 3 bases removed from V and 0 bases from J, the gap between germline ends came to 13 bases. CDR1 is SGDLS and CDR2 is YYNGEE in the germline V gene. This CDR3 region has 16 residues.

The rearrangement links TRBV5-1 to TRBJ2-5; 7 nucleotides agree with TRBD2. This CDR3 comprises 16 residues. Trimming cost V 4 bases and J 4 bases; bases outside gene matches: 13. From germline, CDR1 is SGHRS and CDR2 YFSETQ. The CDR3 is CASSEGLTISGETQYF. CDR3 DNA sequence: TGCGCCAGCAGCGAGGGACTAACCATCTCTGGAGAGACCCAGTACTTC. Full variable domain (missing parts from reference TRBV5-1 and TRBJ2-5): KAGVTQTPRYLIKTRGQQVTLSCSPISGHRSVSWYQQTPGQGLQFLFEYFSETQRNKGNFPGRFSGRQFSNSRSEMNVSTLELGDSALYLCASSEGLTISGETQYFGPGTRLLVL.

V is TRBV9 and J is TRBJ1-2; 9 bases align to TRBD1. The CDR3 is made up of 15 amino acids. Germline CDR1 is SGDLS and CDR2 is YYNGEE. The ends lost 3 bases at V and 8 bases at J; junction bases unmatched: 11. CDR3 coding DNA: TGTGCCAGCAGCGCGCGGGGACAGGGCGGACGAGGCTACACCTTC. Its translation is CASSARGQGGRGYTF. The full variable domain, rest sourced from reference TRBV9 and TRBJ1-2, is DSGVTQTPKHLITATGQRVTLRCSPRSGDLSVYWYQQSLDQGLQFLIQYYNGEERAKGNILERFSAQQFPDLHSELNLSSLELGDSALYFCASSARGQGGRGYTFGSGTRLTVV.

With respect to this clone: It is unclear where the CDR3 begins or ends on the DNA, so no DNA is shown, and the CDR3 is as TCRdb lists it. The chain combines TRBV28 with TRBJ1-3; no check of the table's D call, TRBD1, against the DNA was made. Germline assignment: CDR1 MDHEN and CDR2 SYDVKM. From its first to its last residue, the CDR3 has 13 amino acids. CDR3: CASSSSDRNTIYF.

DNA for the CDR3: TGTGCCAGCACCCCCCGGGGAGTCGGGGAGCTGTTTTTT. Protein sequence: CASTPRGVGELFF. This chain connects TRBV2 to TRBJ2-2, with D maybe TRBD2 (5 bases). Looked up from germline, CDR1 is SNHLY and CDR2 is FYNNEI. Trimming cost V 7 bases and J 7 bases, with 13 bases left between them. The CDR3 has 13 residues.

The rearrangement joins TRBV19 to TRBJ1-5; perhaps TRBD1 as D (5 bases). The CDR3 has 15 amino acids. The germline V gene encodes CDR1 LNHDA and CDR2 SQIVND (reference sequence). V was clipped by 2 bases and J by 6 bases, with 14 bases between them. The CDR3 coding sequence is TGTGCCAGTAGTATAAGGGGCCCCCAGGGTCAGCCCCAGCATTTT. This encodes CASSIRGPQGQPQHF.

The chain links TRBV2 to TRBJ2-5; possible D gene TRBD1, 5 bases. Germline V CDR1 and CDR2: SNHLY, FYNNEI. This CDR3 is 13 amino acids long. V was shortened by 10 bases and J by 5 bases, with 17 bases between the two germline ends. The CDR3 DNA reads as TGTGCCACCGGTAGACAGACCGCGGAGACCCAGTACTTC. Its translation is CATGRQTAETQYF. Full variable domain (outside the CDR3, taken from reference TRBV2 and TRBJ2-5): EPEVTQTPSHQVTQMGQEVILRCVPISNHLYFYWYRQILGQKVEFLVSFYNNEISEKSEIFDDQFSVERPDGSNFTLKIRSTKLEDSAMYFCATGRQTAETQYFGPGTRLLVL.

The chain combines TRBV21-1 with TRBJ1-6; no DNA check was done on the table's D call, TRBD1. TRBV21-1 is an annotated pseudogene. This CDR3 has 15 amino acids. CDR3: CASSTRDRANSPLHF. CDR3 bases: TGTGCCAGCAGCACCCGGGACAGGGCAAATTCACCCCTCCACTTT.

CDR3 protein: CASSKTMNTEAFF. In nucleotides, the CDR3 is TGTGCCAGTAGTAAGACAATGAACACTGAAGCTTTCTTT. The rearrangement links TRBV19 to TRBJ1-1; D gene unclear. V dropped 4 bases and J dropped 0 bases, with 6 bases sitting between them. Germline V lookup: CDR1 LNHDA, CDR2 SQIVND (reference sequence). The CDR3 has 13 residues.

CDR3 DNA sequence: TGTGCCAGCAGCTTAGACGGGGGGGCGGAATCACCCCTCCACTTT. Residues: CASSLDGGAESPLHF. J is TRBJ1-6 and V is TRBV7-6; D is possibly TRBD1 (6 bases). The germline CDR1 and CDR2 sequences are SGHVS and FNYEAQ. CDR3 length equals 15 residues. Trimming stripped 1 base from V and 10 bases from J, with 14 bases between.

The chain uses TRBV28 and TRBJ1-1; the D is unclear. CDR1 is MDHEN, CDR2 SYDVKM, per germline. The CDR3 runs 15 residues. Trimming shortened V by 0 bases and J by 1 base, and 9 bases separated the two germline ends. The CDR3 here is CASSLWAIANTEAFF. The CDR3 bases are TGTGCCAGCAGTTTATGGGCCATAGCGAACACTGAAGCTTTCTTT.

The chain couples TRBV9 to TRBJ2-7; no reliable D call. This CDR3 has 15 amino acids. V shed 0 bases and J shed 7 bases, with 17 bases lying between them. The germline V gene encodes CDR1 SGDLS and CDR2 YYNGEE. Written as DNA, the CDR3 is TGTGCCAGCAGCGTAGATTTAACCTCAGGTAAGGAGCAGTACTTC. Encoded protein: CASSVDLTSGKEQYF. Combining the CDR3 with reference TRBV9 and TRBJ2-7 gives the whole variable domain DSGVTQTPKHLITATGQRVTLRCSPRSGDLSVYWYQQSLDQGLQFLIQYYNGEERAKGNILERFSAQQFPDLHSELNLSSLELGDSALYFCASSVDLTSGKEQYFGPGTRLTVT.

V is TRBV19 and J is TRBJ1-4; unclear D gene. Germline-derived CDR1 and CDR2 are LNHDA and SQIVND (reference sequence). This CDR3 comprises 16 residues. Trimming took 4 bases from V and 0 from J, leaving 12 bases between them. In DNA, the CDR3 is TGTGCCAGTAGTACCCAAACACGAACAACTAATGAAAAACTGTTTTTT. It is translated as CASSTQTRTTNEKLFF.

This chain uses TRBV5-4 with TRBJ1-1; the D gene is possibly TRBD1 (5 bases). The V gene lost 4 bases and the J gene lost 4 bases, with 14 bases spanning the gap. The CDR3 is 14 amino acids. CDR1 and CDR2 (germline): SGHNT, YYREEE (reference sequence). This CDR3 reads CASSGGGPGTEAFF. CDR3 DNA sequence: TGTGCCAGCAGCGGCGGGGGTCCGGGCACTGAAGCTTTCTTT.

This chain links TRBV7-9 with TRBJ2-1; 9 bases are shared with TRBD2. The CDR3 totals 17 residues. Trimming at V came to 3 bases and at J to 3 bases, leaving 9 bases not matched to a gene. Germline V gene data show CDR1 as SEHNR and CDR2 as FQNEAQ (reference sequence). CDR3 sequence: CASSFQGLAGYYNEQFF. In nucleotides, the CDR3 is TGTGCCAGCAGCTTTCAGGGCCTAGCGGGGTACTACAATGAGCAGTTCTTC.

The V and J genes are TRBV19 and TRBJ1-5; D is undetermined. Germline V CDR1 and CDR2: LNHDA, SQIVND (reference sequence). V lost 5 bases to trimming and J lost 4 bases, with 12 bases between them. There are 14 residues in the CDR3. The CDR3 coding sequence is TGTGCCAGTAGTCAGGCCCAGCCGAATCAGCCCCAGCATTTT. Its protein product is CASSQAQPNQPQHF.